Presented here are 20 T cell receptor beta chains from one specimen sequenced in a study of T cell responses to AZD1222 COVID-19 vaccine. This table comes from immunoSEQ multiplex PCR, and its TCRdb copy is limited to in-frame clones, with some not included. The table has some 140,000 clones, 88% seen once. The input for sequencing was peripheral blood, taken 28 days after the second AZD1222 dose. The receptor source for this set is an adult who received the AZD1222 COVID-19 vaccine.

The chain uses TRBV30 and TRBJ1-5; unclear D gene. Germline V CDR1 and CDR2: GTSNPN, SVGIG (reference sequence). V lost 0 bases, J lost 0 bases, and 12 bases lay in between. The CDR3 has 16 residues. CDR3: CAWSVGRFYSNQPQHF. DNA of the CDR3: TGTGCCTGGAGTGTCGGGAGGTTTTATAGCAATCAGCCCCAGCATTTT.

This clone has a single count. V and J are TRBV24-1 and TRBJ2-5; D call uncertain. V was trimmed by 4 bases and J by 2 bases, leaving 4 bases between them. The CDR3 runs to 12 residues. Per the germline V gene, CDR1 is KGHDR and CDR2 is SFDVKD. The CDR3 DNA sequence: TGTGCCACCAGTGACCTACAAGAGACCCAGTACTTC. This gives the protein CATSDLQETQYF.

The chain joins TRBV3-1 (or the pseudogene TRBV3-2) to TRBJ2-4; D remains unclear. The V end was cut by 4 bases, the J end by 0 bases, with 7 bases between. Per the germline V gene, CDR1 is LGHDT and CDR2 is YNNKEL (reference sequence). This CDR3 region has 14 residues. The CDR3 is CASSPWEAKNIQYF. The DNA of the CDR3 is TGTGCCAGCAGCCCGTGGGAAGCCAAAAACATTCAGTACTTC.

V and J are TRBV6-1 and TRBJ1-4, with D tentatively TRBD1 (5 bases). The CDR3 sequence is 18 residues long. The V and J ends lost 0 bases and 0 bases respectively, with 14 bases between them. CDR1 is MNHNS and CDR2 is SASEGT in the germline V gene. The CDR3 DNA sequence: TGTGCCAGCAGTGAAGCGCTTCTGGGGGGTGCAACTAATGAAAAACTGTTTTTT. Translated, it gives CASSEALLGGATNEKLFF.

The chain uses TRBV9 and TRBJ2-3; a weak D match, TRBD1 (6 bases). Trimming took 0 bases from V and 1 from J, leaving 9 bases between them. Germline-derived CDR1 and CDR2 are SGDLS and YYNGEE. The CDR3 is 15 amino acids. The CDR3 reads CASSVGTARTDTQYF. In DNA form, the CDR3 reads TGTGCCAGCAGCGTAGGGACAGCCCGCACAGATACGCAGTATTTT.

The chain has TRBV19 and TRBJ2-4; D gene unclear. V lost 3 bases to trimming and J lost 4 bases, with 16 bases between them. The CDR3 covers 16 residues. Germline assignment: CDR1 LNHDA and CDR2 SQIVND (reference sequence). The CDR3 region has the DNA TGTGCCAGTAGTATTGGTGGTATTTGGGCTAAAAACATTCAGTACTTC. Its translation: CASSIGGIWAKNIQYF. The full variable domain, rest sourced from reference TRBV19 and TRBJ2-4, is DGGITQSPKYLFRKEGQNVTLSCEQNLNHDAMYWYRQDPGQGLRLIYYSQIVNDFQKGDIAEGYSVSREKKESFPLTVTSAQKNPTAFYLCASSIGGIWAKNIQYFGAGTRLSVL.

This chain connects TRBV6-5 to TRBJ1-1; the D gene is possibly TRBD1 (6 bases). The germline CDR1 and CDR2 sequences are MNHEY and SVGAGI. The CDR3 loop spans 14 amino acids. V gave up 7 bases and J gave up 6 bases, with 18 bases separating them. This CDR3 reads CASKGERPRAEAFF. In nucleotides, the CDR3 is TGTGCCAGCAAGGGGGAAAGGCCCCGGGCTGAAGCTTTCTTT.

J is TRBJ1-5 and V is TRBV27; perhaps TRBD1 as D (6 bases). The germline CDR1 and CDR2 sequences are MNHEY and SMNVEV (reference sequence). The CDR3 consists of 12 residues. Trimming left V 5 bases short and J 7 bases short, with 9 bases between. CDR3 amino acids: CASSGGGQPQHF. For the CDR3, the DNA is TGTGCCAGCAGTGGGGGCGGGCAGCCCCAGCATTTT.

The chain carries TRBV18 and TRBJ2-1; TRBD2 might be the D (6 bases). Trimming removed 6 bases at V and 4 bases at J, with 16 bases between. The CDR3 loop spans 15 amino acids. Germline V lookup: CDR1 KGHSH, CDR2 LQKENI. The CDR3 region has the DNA TGTGCCAGCTCCCCCGTGGGGACTTATTACAATGAGCAGTTCTTC. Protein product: CASSPVGTYYNEQFF.

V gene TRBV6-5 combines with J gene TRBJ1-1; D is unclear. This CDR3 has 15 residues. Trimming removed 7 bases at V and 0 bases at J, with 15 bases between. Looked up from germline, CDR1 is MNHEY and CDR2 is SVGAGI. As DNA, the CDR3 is TGTGCCAGCAATCTGGACCGAAAGTTGAACACTGAAGCTTTCTTT. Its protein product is CASNLDRKLNTEAFF.

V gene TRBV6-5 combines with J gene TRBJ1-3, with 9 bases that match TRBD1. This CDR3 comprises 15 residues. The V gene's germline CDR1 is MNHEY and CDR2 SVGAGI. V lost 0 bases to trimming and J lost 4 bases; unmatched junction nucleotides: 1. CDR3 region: CASSYSDRGGNTIYF. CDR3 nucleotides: TGTGCCAGCAGTTACTCGGACAGGGGAGGAAACACCATATATTTT.

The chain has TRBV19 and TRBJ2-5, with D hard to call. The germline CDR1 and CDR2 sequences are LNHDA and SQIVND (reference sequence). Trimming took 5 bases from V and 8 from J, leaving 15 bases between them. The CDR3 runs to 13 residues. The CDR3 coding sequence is TGTGCCAGTAGTCCCCGGCCCTCCGAAACCCAGTACTTC. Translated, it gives CASSPRPSETQYF.

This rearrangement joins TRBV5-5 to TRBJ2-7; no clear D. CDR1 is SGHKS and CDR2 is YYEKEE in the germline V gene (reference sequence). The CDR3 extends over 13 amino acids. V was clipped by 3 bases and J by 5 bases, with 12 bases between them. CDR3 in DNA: TGTGCCAGCAGCTCCGACCTTGAGGACGAGCAGTACTTC. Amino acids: CASSSDLEDEQYF.

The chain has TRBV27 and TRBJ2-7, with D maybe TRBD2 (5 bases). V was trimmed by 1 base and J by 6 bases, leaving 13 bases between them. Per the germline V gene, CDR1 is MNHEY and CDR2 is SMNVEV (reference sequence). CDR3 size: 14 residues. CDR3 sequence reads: CASSLLGSASEQYF. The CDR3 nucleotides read TGTGCCAGCAGTTTATTGGGTAGCGCATCCGAGCAGTACTTC.

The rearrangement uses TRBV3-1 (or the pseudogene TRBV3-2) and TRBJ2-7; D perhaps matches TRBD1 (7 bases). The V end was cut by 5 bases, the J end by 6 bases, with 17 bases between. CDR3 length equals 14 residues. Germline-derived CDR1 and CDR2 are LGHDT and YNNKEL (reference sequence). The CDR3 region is CASSGRDREAEQYF. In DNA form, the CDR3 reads TGTGCCAGCAGCGGGAGAGACAGGGAGGCCGAGCAGTACTTC.

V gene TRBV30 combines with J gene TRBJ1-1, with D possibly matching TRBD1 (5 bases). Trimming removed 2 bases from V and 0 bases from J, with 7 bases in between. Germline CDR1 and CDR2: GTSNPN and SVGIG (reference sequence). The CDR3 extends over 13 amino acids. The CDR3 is CAWSKQVNTEAFF. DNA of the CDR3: TGTGCCTGGAGTAAACAGGTGAACACTGAAGCTTTCTTT.

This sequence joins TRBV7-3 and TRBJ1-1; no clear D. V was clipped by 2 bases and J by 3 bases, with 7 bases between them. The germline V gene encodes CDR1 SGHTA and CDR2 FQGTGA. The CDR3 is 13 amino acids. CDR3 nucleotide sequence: TGTGCCAGCAGCTTACAGAGGGACACTGAAGCTTTCTTT. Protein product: CASSLQRDTEAFF.

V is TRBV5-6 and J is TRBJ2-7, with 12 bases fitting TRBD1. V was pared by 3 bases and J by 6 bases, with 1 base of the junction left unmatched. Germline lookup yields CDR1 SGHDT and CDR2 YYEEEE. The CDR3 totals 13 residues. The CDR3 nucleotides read TGTGCCAGCAGCTGGGACAGGGGGCTCGAGCAGTACTTC. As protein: CASSWDRGLEQYF. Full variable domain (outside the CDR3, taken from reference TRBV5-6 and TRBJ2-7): DAGVTQSPTHLIKTRGQQVTLRCSPKSGHDTVSWYQQALGQGPQFIFQYYEEEERQRGNFPDRFSGHQFPNYSSELNVNALLLGDSALYLCASSWDRGLEQYFGPGTRLTVT.

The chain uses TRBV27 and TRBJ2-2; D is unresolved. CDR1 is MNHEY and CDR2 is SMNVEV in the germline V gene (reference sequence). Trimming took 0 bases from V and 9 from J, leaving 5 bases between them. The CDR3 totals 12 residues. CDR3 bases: TGTGCCAGCAGTTTATCGCTGAGGGAGCTGTTTTTT. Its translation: CASSLSLRELFF.

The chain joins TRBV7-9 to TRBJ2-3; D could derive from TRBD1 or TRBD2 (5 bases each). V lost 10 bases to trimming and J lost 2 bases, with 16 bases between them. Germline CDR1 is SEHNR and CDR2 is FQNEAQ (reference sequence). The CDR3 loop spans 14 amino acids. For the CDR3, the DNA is TGTGCCACCCCGATGGGGGTTTCCACAGATACGCAGTATTTT. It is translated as CATPMGVSTDTQYF.